This entry concerns a single T cell receptor beta chain. What it recognizes is unknown. The sample comes from a study of Tregs in tolerant kidney transplant recipients. Whole-study findings and limits: Few patients were studied, so findings need validation in larger groups. Activated donor B cell expansion appeared to reveal the most relevant donor-specific TCRbeta repertoire. Biological reproducibility was not directly addressed, but technical replication error appeared minimal.

Germline lookup yields CDR1 SGHRS and CDR2 YFSETQ. The CDR3 loop spans 14 amino acids. The V and J ends lost 4 bases and 7 bases, in that order; junction bases with no gene match: 6. The repertoire was sequenced with immunoSEQ multiplex PCR; TCRdb's copy has only in-frame clones and lacks some. The sample has around 20,000 clones, roughly 80% seen once. Thawed PBMCs were rested overnight at 37°C with around 180 IU/ml IL-2 before regulatory T cell sorting. Sequenced sample: Tregs from blood. The gene calls are TRBV5-1 and TRBJ2-1; 9 nucleotides line up with TRBD1. This clonotype was obtained from a human donor in good health. CDR3 sequence: CASSAGQGWNEQFF. Here the CDR3 DNA reads TGCGCCAGCAGCGCCGGACAGGGGTGGAATGAGCAGTTCTTC.